This TCR beta chain was recorded in a study of a mutant IDH1 vaccine in newly diagnosed glioma. At the level of the study: Pretreatment consisted of radiotherapy, temozolomide, or both, with most receiving both.

Note on this clone: No antigen is known for it.

Time point defined: week 47, end of study. The vaccine gave 300 ug of a 20-mer mutant IDH1 peptide subcutaneously per dose. The data were produced by immunoSEQ multiplex PCR, yet TCRdb's version contains in-frame clones alone and is incomplete. The table records tens of thousands of clones, approximately 87% of them present only once. This TCR came from a woman younger than 45 with glioma. Sequencing was performed on PBMCs, taken from a glioma patient whose treatment included an IDH1 peptide vaccine.

The CDR3 bases are TGTGCCACTTCGGACAGGAGCGTCCCAGATACGCAGTATTTT. Translating gives CATSDRSVPDTQYF. This rearrangement joins TRBV5-4 to TRBJ2-3; TRBD1 aligns across 7 bases. V lost 9 bases to trimming and J lost 4 bases; unmatched junction nucleotides: 11. Per germline, CDR1 SGHNT and CDR2 YYREEE (reference sequence). This CDR3 region has 14 residues. Combining the CDR3 with reference TRBV5-4 and TRBJ2-3 gives the whole variable domain ETGVTQSPTHLIKTRGQQVTLRCSSQSGHNTVSWYQQALGQGPQFIFQYYREEENGRGNFPPRFSGLQFPNYSSELNVNALELDDSALYLCATSDRSVPDTQYFGPGTRLTVL.